The 15 T cell receptor beta chains below were found in one sample sequenced in a study of identical twins. TCRdb independently ran MiXCR on the 5' RACE reads; one entry per CDR3 protein. Among hundreds of thousands of distinct CDR3 sequences listed, more than 20% were seen once. In addition, the sample was reused for a study of T cells expressing NK-cell markers.

Sequencing was done on a sample of CD4+ T cells sorted from blood. These receptors all stem from a woman between 18 and 30 years old in good health.

In this sample, this clonotype turned up a few times. The chain combines TRBV12-3 or TRBV12-4 with TRBJ2-1; D call uncertain. The CDR3 is made up of 15 amino acids. V lost 6 bases and J 0 bases, leaving 12 bases between the germline ends. The CDR3 DNA reads as TGTGCCAGCAGCGTAGCCTACGGCTCCTACAATGAGCAGTTCTTC. Encoded protein: CASSVAYGSYNEQFF.

This clonotype has a handful of counts. This chain joins TRBV29-1 and TRBJ1-2; D might be TRBD1 (6 bases). The CDR3 consists of 13 residues. V lost 6 bases and J lost 3, with 14 bases in between. The germline V gene has CDR1 SQVTM and CDR2 ANQGSEA. This chain's CDR3 is CSVLQGWDYGYTF. CDR3 in DNA: TGCAGCGTGTTGCAGGGGTGGGACTATGGCTACACCTTC.

V is TRBV12-5 and J is TRBJ2-7; no firm D call. The V and J ends lost 5 bases and 2 bases respectively, with 22 bases between them. The CDR3 covers 17 residues. CDR1 and CDR2 from the germline V gene are LGHNT and FRNRAP. This chain's CDR3 is CASGPAPRTELPYEQYF. CDR3 in DNA: TGTGCTAGTGGTCCCGCCCCCAGGACGGAGCTTCCCTACGAGCAGTACTTC.

This clonotype appeared many times. The rearrangement joins TRBV6-5 to TRBJ1-6, with a weak D call TRBD1 (5 bases). The V gene's germline CDR1 is MNHEY and CDR2 SVGAGI. The CDR3 covers 15 residues. V was shortened by 2 bases and J by 7 bases, with 12 bases between the two germline ends. CDR3 loop: CASSYERGRNSPLHF. Here the CDR3 DNA reads TGTGCCAGCAGTTACGAGCGGGGACGGAATTCACCCCTCCACTTT.

The chain uses TRBV4-1 and TRBJ2-3; D not certain. V was clipped by 0 bases and J by 1 base, with 8 bases between them. The CDR3 covers 15 residues. From germline, CDR1 is MGHRA and CDR2 YSYEKL. CDR3 loop: CASSQDYPGTDTQYF. CDR3 in DNA: TGCGCCAGCAGCCAAGATTACCCGGGCACAGATACGCAGTATTTT.

Only a few counts were recorded for this clonotype. This chain links TRBV9 with TRBJ1-6, with a tentative D call TRBD1 (6 bases). This CDR3 comprises 14 residues. Between the trimmed V and J ends, which lost 2 bases and 7 bases, there was a span of 10 bases. The germline gives CDR1 SGDLS, CDR2 YYNGEE. This chain's CDR3 is CASSVGGMNSPLHF. DNA for the CDR3: TGTGCCAGCAGCGTGGGGGGCATGAATTCACCCCTCCACTTT.

The chain recombines TRBV30 with TRBJ2-7; D is unclear. V dropped 3 bases and J dropped 0 bases, with 9 bases sitting between them. Per the germline V gene, CDR1 is GTSNPN and CDR2 is SVGIG (reference sequence). The CDR3 is 13 amino acids. The CDR3 nucleotides are TGTGCCTGGAGACGGAGTAGCTCCTACGAGCAGTACTTC. Amino acids: CAWRRSSSYEQYF. The full variable domain, completed using reference TRBV30 and TRBJ2-7, is SQTIHQWPATLVQPVGSPLSLECTVEGTSNPNLYWYRQAAGRGLQLLFYSVGIGQISSEVPQNLSASRPQDRQFILSSKKLLLSDSGFYLCAWRRSSSYEQYFGPGTRLTVT.

There are a few counts of this clonotype. V gene TRBV7-3 combines with J gene TRBJ1-2, with D perhaps TRBD1 (6 bases). CDR3 length equals 16 residues. CDR1 and CDR2 (germline): SGHTA, FQGTGA. Trimming removed 2 bases from V and 5 bases from J, with 18 bases in between. As DNA, the CDR3 is TGTGCCAGCAGCTTATCCTTAGGGGGGCAACTATATGGCTACACCTTC. Amino acid sequence: CASSLSLGGQLYGYTF.

The chain has TRBV18 and TRBJ2-2; tentative D call: TRBD2 (5 bases). The CDR3 covers 14 residues. Germline CDR1 reads KGHSH; CDR2 reads LQKENI. V was trimmed by 8 bases and J by 1 base, leaving 11 bases between them. The CDR3 region is CASPRRGNTGELFF. In nucleotides, the CDR3 is TGTGCCAGCCCTCGTCGGGGGAACACCGGGGAGCTGTTTTTT.

The V and J genes are TRBV7-6 and TRBJ2-7; 7 bases are shared with TRBD1. Trimming removed 5 bases from V and 3 bases from J; junction bases left unmatched: 7. CDR1 and CDR2 (germline): SGHVS, FNYEAQ. The CDR3 runs to 14 residues. The CDR3, as DNA: TGTGCCAGCAGCGCGCCGGACAGGATCTACGAGCAGTACTTC. The encoded protein is CASSAPDRIYEQYF.

The genes are TRBV5-1 and TRBJ2-7, with D tentatively TRBD1 (6 bases). There are 13 residues in the CDR3. V dropped 4 bases and J dropped 3 bases, with 11 bases sitting between them. Germline CDR1 SGHRS, CDR2 YFSETQ. This chain's CDR3 is CASSTGHIYEQYF. As DNA, the CDR3 is TGCGCCAGCAGCACGGGACACATCTACGAGCAGTACTTC.

Only a few counts were recorded for this clonotype. This chain uses TRBV10-3 with TRBJ1-5, with a possible D match to TRBD1 (6 bases). The CDR3 loop spans 16 amino acids. CDR1 is ENHRY and CDR2 is SYGVKD in the germline V gene. V lost 6 bases and J 3 bases, leaving 18 bases between the germline ends. Here the CDR3 reads CAISSQGSVSNQPQHF. CDR3 bases: TGTGCCATCAGCTCACAGGGTTCGGTTTCCAATCAGCCCCAGCATTTT.

DNA of the CDR3: TGCAGTGCTAGCGGGACTAGCGGGAGAGACACAGATACGCAGTATTTT. Translating gives CSASGTSGRDTDTQYF. V and J are TRBV20-1 and TRBJ2-3, with TRBD2 identical over 14 bases. Trimming cost V 3 bases and J 2 bases; bases outside gene matches: 4. CDR1 is DFQATT and CDR2 is SNEGSKA in the germline V gene (reference sequence). There are 16 residues in the CDR3.

The chain employs TRBV20-1 and TRBJ2-1, with 7 positions matching TRBD2. CDR3 length equals 15 residues. Germline CDR1 reads DFQATT; CDR2 reads SNEGSKA (reference sequence). V was clipped by 3 bases and J by 4 bases; unmatched bases: 9. CDR3 region: CSARGIAGHYNEQFF. CDR3 sequence (DNA): TGCAGTGCTAGGGGGATAGCGGGCCATTACAATGAGCAGTTCTTC.

In this sample, this clonotype turned up a few times. The chain uses TRBV3-1 and TRBJ2-1, with TRBD2 identical over 7 bases. This CDR3 contains 17 residues. In germline, CDR1 is LGHDT, CDR2 YNNKEL (reference sequence). V trimming: 2 bases; J trimming: 0 bases; junction bases outside the gene matches: 7. CDR3 in DNA: TGTGCCAGCAGCCAAAGGGGCGGGGGTTTCTCCTACAATGAGCAGTTCTTC. Translated, it gives CASSQRGGGFSYNEQFF.